This T cell receptor beta chain was captured in a study of molecular identifiers for immune sequencing clone quantification. The CDR3 is 14 amino acids. CDR1 is SGHNT and CDR2 is YENEEA in the germline V gene. Trimming stripped 4 bases from V and 5 bases from J, with 14 bases between. The authors built bulk TCR libraries by previously described methods with listed TCR primers. TCRdb independently ran MiXCR on the PCR reads; one entry per CDR3 protein. The table records about 68,000 distinct CDR3 sequences, 15% to 20% of them present only once. This clonotype was picked up many times. The rearrangement joins TRBV11-3 to TRBJ1-1; D ambiguous. This TCR was sampled from a human donor in good health. Some libraries in this study had Jurkat cell RNA spiked in. Sequencing input: naive CD8+ T cells from blood, with Jurkat cell RNA spiked in. The subset: FACS-sorted CD8+CD4-CCR7+CD45RA+ naive T cells. The CDR3 DNA sequence: TGTGCCAGCAGCTCCCCCGGATACCGAACTGAAGCTTTCTTT. As protein: CASSSPGYRTEAFF. The full variable domain, in which reference TRBV11-3 and TRBJ1-1 provide the parts outside the CDR3, is EAGVVQSPRYKIIEKKQPVAFWCNPISGHNTLYWYLQNLGQGPELLIRYENEEAVDDSQLPKDRFSAERLKGVDSTLKIQPAELGDSAVYLCASSSPGYRTEAFFGQGTRLTVV.